This T cell receptor beta chain was captured in a study of T cell responses to AZD1222 COVID-19 vaccine. Overall study: Investigators merged groups given second doses at roughly 4 or roughly 12 weeks. General study points: Unmutated variant regions are reportedly the target of nearly half of TCRs that are spike-specific. Donors were largely white British and mainly female; clonal diversity was possibly underestimated. Spike-specific TCR depth and breadth grew after two AZD1222 doses.

Note on this clone: Its antigen is not identified.

J was trimmed by 1 base and V by 0 bases; bases with no gene match: 14. The CDR3 loop spans 19 amino acids. Germline loops: CDR1 LGHDT, CDR2 YNNKEL (reference sequence). Clones were sequenced by immunoSEQ multiplex PCR, and TCRdb holds only the in-frame ones, with some missing. The table shows approximately 110,000 clones, with around 89% occurring only once. The chain combines TRBV3-1 (or the pseudogene TRBV3-2) with TRBJ1-2; 7 nucleotides align to TRBD1. The sequence was obtained from an adult in good health. The material was peripheral blood, obtained on day 0 of AZD1222 vaccination. CDR3 DNA: TGTGCCAGCAGCCAAGAAATGGTCAGGGGGATAAGGTATAACTATGGCTACACCTTC. Its translation is CASSQEMVRGIRYNYGYTF.